These 27 T cell receptor beta chains were all obtained from the same sample, sequenced in a study of CD8 T cells in ankylosing spondylitis (dated by TCRdb to about 2017). The method was 5' RACE. TCRdb names Illumina HiSeq 2500 as the instrument used. Using fastp trimming at Q25 and MiXCR clonotype assembly, TCRdb reanalyzed the public sequencing data and kept in-frame beta chains. Identical CDR3 protein sequences are pooled into one entry, listed with their most common genes and DNA. This sample is represented by some 840,000 distinct CDR3 sequences; roughly 10% of them were singletons. The top ten hold 0.51% of the sample. For these receptors, no antigen is known. The full study reports these points: Blood from ankylosing spondylitis patients appeared to be characterized by a TCR beta motif composed of under 10 highly homologous amino acid variants.

Sequencing was performed on blood, either unsorted or a sorted T cell fraction (not recorded which). Every receptor here comes from a male donor with ankylosing spondylitis.

This rearrangement joins TRBV6-1 to TRBJ1-1; D is perhaps TRBD1 (6 bases). V was cut by 6 bases and J by 8 bases, with 10 bases left in between. The CDR3 spans 11 residues. Germline lookup yields CDR1 MNHNS and CDR2 SASEGT. The CDR3 sequence: CASRQGGEAFF. The DNA for the CDR3 is TGTGCCAGCAGACAAGGGGGAGAAGCTTTCTTT.

The chain couples TRBV11-1 to TRBJ2-2; D gene uncertain. Trimming cost V 5 bases and J 7 bases, with 20 bases left between them. CDR3 length: 16 residues. The germline V gene encodes CDR1 SGHAT and CDR2 FQDESV (reference sequence). CDR3 nucleotides: TGTGCCAGCAGCCCTCCAAGGGCAGGCACGTTCGGGGAGCTGTTTTTT. Its protein product is CASSPPRAGTFGELFF.

This clonotype appeared a few times. The rearrangement joins TRBV20-1 to TRBJ1-1, with a possible D match to TRBD1 (6 bases). This CDR3 region has 13 residues. Trimming removed 6 bases from V and 0 bases from J, with 11 bases in between. Germline loops: CDR1 DFQATT, CDR2 SNEGSKA (reference sequence). The DNA of the CDR3 is TGCAGTGCCACGGGACATATGAACACTGAAGCTTTCTTT. Its protein is CSATGHMNTEAFF.

The rearrangement links TRBV20-1 to TRBJ2-2; the D gene is possibly TRBD1 (6 bases). Per germline, CDR1 DFQATT and CDR2 SNEGSKA (reference sequence). The V end lost 0 bases, the J end lost 1 base, and 9 bases lay between the germline ends. CDR3 length: 15 residues. CDR3 bases: TGCAGTGCTAGAGAAACAGGGCAGAACACCGGGGAGCTGTTTTTT. This translates into CSARETGQNTGELFF.

J is TRBJ2-3 and V is TRBV28, with 8 bases matching TRBD2. V lost 4 bases, J lost 2 bases, and 2 bases stayed unmatched. The CDR3 covers 14 residues. The germline gives CDR1 MDHEN, CDR2 SYDVKM. CDR3: CASSSLAVTDTQYF. CDR3 nucleotides: TGTGCCAGCAGTTCACTAGCGGTCACAGATACGCAGTATTTT. Supplemented by reference TRBV28 and TRBJ2-3, the full variable domain reads DVKVTQSSRYLVKRTGEKVFLECVQDMDHENMFWYRQDPGLGLRLIYFSYDVKMKEKGDIPEGYSVSREKKERFSLILESASTNQTSMYLCASSSLAVTDTQYFGPGTRLTVL.

This clonotype has ten or more counts. The chain carries TRBV6-1 and TRBJ2-1, with D perhaps TRBD1 or TRBD2 (6 bases each). With 7 bases removed from V and 2 bases from J, the gap between germline ends came to 9 bases. Germline values: CDR1 MNHNS, CDR2 SASEGT. This CDR3 spans 13 amino acids. DNA of the CDR3: TGTGCCAGCAAGAGGGGGGCCTACAATGAGCAGTTCTTC. Its protein product is CASKRGAYNEQFF.

This clonotype was seen a handful of times. The CDR3 DNA follows: TGCAGTGCTACAATACTAGCGGGAGGGCCAATGCGCTACAATGAGCAGTTCTTC. It specifies CSATILAGGPMRYNEQFF. The chain joins TRBV20-1 to TRBJ2-1; 13 nucleotides match TRBD2. V trimming: 4 bases; J trimming: 3 bases; junction bases outside the gene matches: 12. This CDR3 has 18 amino acids. From germline, CDR1 is DFQATT and CDR2 SNEGSKA (reference sequence).

This clonotype has at least ten counts. This chain connects TRBV4-3 to TRBJ2-1; no clear D. This CDR3 contains 15 residues. Germline V gene data show CDR1 as LGHNA and CDR2 as YSLEER. V was cut by 0 bases and J by 1 base, with 7 bases left in between. CDR3 bases: TGCGCCAGCAGCCAAGATAGAACTTCCTACAATGAGCAGTTCTTC. It specifies CASSQDRTSYNEQFF.

The chain employs TRBV20-1 and TRBJ2-1; TRBD2 matches at 10 bases. Germline V gene sequence: CDR1 DFQATT, CDR2 SNEGSKA (reference sequence). This CDR3 region has 14 residues. Trimming cost V 5 bases and J 6 bases; bases outside gene matches: 7. The chain's CDR3 is CSARAGGRRNEQFF. The CDR3 DNA reads as TGCAGTGCTCGAGCGGGGGGGCGCCGCAATGAGCAGTTCTTC.

In this sample, this clonotype turned up many times. The chain employs TRBV12-3 or TRBV12-4 and TRBJ1-1; no definite D call. The V end lost 6 bases, the J end lost 5 bases, and 19 bases lay between the germline ends. The CDR3 has 15 residues. CDR3 in DNA: TGTGCCAGCAGACCGTACCGGGCCAGTGAGACTGAAGCTTTCTTT. Protein product: CASRPYRASETEAFF.

This clonotype occurred many times. The V gene is TRBV29-1, the J gene TRBJ2-5; TRBD1 aligns across 7 bases. Germline V lookup: CDR1 SQVTM, CDR2 ANQGSEA. The trim removed 6 bases at V and 1 base at J, leaving 11 bases unmatched. CDR3 length: 15 amino acids. The CDR3 DNA reads as TGCAGCGTCATGCCCCGACAGGGCACCCAAGAGACCCAGTACTTC. It encodes CSVMPRQGTQETQYF.

This clonotype was observed a handful of times. This sequence joins TRBV9 and TRBJ1-5; D is possibly TRBD1 (6 bases). Germline V gives CDR1 SGDLS, CDR2 YYNGEE. The CDR3 length is 15 residues. The V end lost 1 base, the J end lost 6 bases, and 14 bases lay between the germline ends. The CDR3 spells CASSVTGLFVQPQHF. The CDR3 DNA follows: TGTGCCAGCAGCGTAACAGGGCTTTTTGTTCAGCCCCAGCATTTT.

V is TRBV27 and J is TRBJ1-2; TRBD1 might be the D (6 bases). V gave up 5 bases and J gave up 7 bases, with 14 bases separating them. This CDR3 has 13 amino acids. From germline, CDR1 is MNHEY and CDR2 SMNVEV (reference sequence). The CDR3 protein is CASSRVGGTGYTF. The CDR3 nucleotides read TGTGCCAGCAGTAGGGTCGGGGGCACTGGCTACACCTTC.

This clonotype was counted many times. This chain connects TRBV7-9 to TRBJ2-7; D unresolved. Trimming stripped 6 bases from V and 2 bases from J, with 20 bases between. The CDR3 totals 16 residues. The germline gives CDR1 SEHNR, CDR2 FQNEAQ (reference sequence). The CDR3 DNA sequence: TGTGCCAGCAGACCTCCGTTGCGGAGTCTCGCCTACGAGCAGTACTTC. Translating it yields CASRPPLRSLAYEQYF.

This chain links TRBV5-1 with TRBJ2-2; TRBD1 or TRBD2 may be the D gene (5 bases each). Germline V gene sequence: CDR1 SGHRS, CDR2 YFSETQ. CDR3 length: 14 amino acids. Trimming removed 7 bases from V and 7 bases from J, with 17 bases in between. CDR3 DNA: TGCGCCAGCGACCCCCTTAGTGGGGGCGGGGAGCTGTTTTTT. This codes for CASDPLSGGGELFF.

The gene calls are TRBV29-1 and TRBJ2-7; D not certain. Germline CDR1 SQVTM, CDR2 ANQGSEA. This CDR3 has 11 amino acids. V shed 8 bases and J shed 5 bases, with 13 bases lying between them. The CDR3 nucleotides read TGCAGCACCAGTTTGTGGGACGAGCAGTACTTC. This encodes CSTSLWDEQYF.

V usage is TRBV6-2 or TRBV6-3 and J usage is TRBJ1-2; 8 bases map to TRBD1. The V gene's germline CDR1 is MNHEY and CDR2 SVGEGT. J gave up 2 bases and V 6 bases, and 11 bases lay outside the gene matches. This CDR3 comprises 16 residues. In DNA form, the CDR3 reads TGTGCCAGCAGCCGCTCGGGACAGGCGCCGAACTATGGCTACACCTTC. Translated, it gives CASSRSGQAPNYGYTF.

The chain combines TRBV14 with TRBJ2-1, with D possibly matching TRBD1 (6 bases). This CDR3 has 20 amino acids. Trimming took off 1 base at V and 0 bases at J, with 22 bases between the two ends. Germline V gene sequence: CDR1 SGHDN, CDR2 FVKESK. Here the CDR3 DNA reads TGTGCCAGCAGCCAAGGATGGTTGGGCCTCGTGGACAGCTCCTACAATGAGCAGTTCTTC. Its protein is CASSQGWLGLVDSSYNEQFF.

This clonotype has more than one count but fewer than ten. The chain uses TRBV5-5 and TRBJ1-2; D is possibly TRBD1 (5 bases). With 2 bases removed from V and 6 bases from J, the gap between germline ends came to 8 bases. CDR3 length equals 12 residues. Looked up from germline, CDR1 is SGHKS and CDR2 is YYEKEE (reference sequence). The CDR3 spells CASSFVGDGYTF. In DNA, the CDR3 is TGTGCCAGCAGCTTCGTGGGGGATGGCTACACCTTC.

CDR3 amino acids: CASSFTGVEQPQHF. The CDR3 DNA sequence: TGTGCCAGCAGTTTTACAGGGGTTGAGCAGCCCCAGCATTTT. The chain employs TRBV6-5 and TRBJ1-5; 7 bases agree with TRBD1. V lost 4 bases and J lost 7; bases outside the gene matches: 7. The germline V gene has CDR1 MNHEY and CDR2 SVGAGI. The CDR3 loop spans 14 amino acids.

The chain uses TRBV18 and TRBJ1-1, with D unclear. This CDR3 spans 15 amino acids. Germline V gene lookup returns CDR1 KGHSH and CDR2 LQKENI. V was clipped by 3 bases and J by 8 bases, with 19 bases between them. This chain's CDR3 is CASSPGLTAGKEAFF. In nucleotides, the CDR3 is TGTGCCAGCTCACCGGGCTTGACCGCCGGGAAGGAAGCTTTCTTT.

This clonotype has a count of ten or more. The gene calls are TRBV29-1 and TRBJ2-3; 8 bases fit TRBD1. This CDR3 contains 13 residues. The germline V gene has CDR1 SQVTM and CDR2 ANQGSEA. The ends lost 6 bases at V and 10 bases at J; junction bases unmatched: 12. The CDR3 loop is CSVDRGKGVAQYF. CDR3 coding DNA: TGCAGCGTCGACAGGGGCAAGGGAGTGGCGCAGTATTTT.

The gene calls are TRBV28 and TRBJ2-3; 7 nucleotides align to TRBD2. Germline V gene lookup returns CDR1 MDHEN and CDR2 SYDVKM. The V gene end was trimmed by 3 bases and the J gene end by 5 bases; junction bases not matched to a gene: 5. The CDR3 is 14 residues long. The CDR3 region is CASSFRGRGDTQYF. The DNA of the CDR3 is TGTGCCAGCAGTTTTCGTGGGAGGGGAGATACGCAGTATTTT.

The chain has TRBV12-5 and TRBJ2-3, with 8 bases fitting TRBD1. The CDR3 runs to 20 residues. The ends lost 2 bases at V and 2 bases at J; junction bases unmatched: 18. The V gene's germline CDR1 is LGHNT and CDR2 FRNRAP. The CDR3 DNA is TGTGCTAGTGGTTTGTCATCTCCGGGACAGGCTCCTCCACACACAGATACGCAGTATTTT. Its translation: CASGLSSPGQAPPHTDTQYF. Full variable domain (remainder filled in from reference TRBV12-5 and TRBJ2-3): DARVTQTPRHKVTEMGQEVTMRCQPILGHNTVFWYRQTMMQGLELLAYFRNRAPLDDSGMPKDRFSAEMPDATLATLKIQPSEPRDSAVYFCASGLSSPGQAPPHTDTQYFGPGTRLTVL.

J is TRBJ2-3 and V is TRBV11-2; D uncertain. The V end lost 5 bases, the J end lost 6 bases, and 12 bases lay between the germline ends. Germline CDR1 reads SGHAT; CDR2 reads FQNNGV. There are 13 residues in the CDR3. The DNA for the CDR3 is TGTGCCAGCAGCCCCCGGTCGGCGGATACGCAGTATTTT. Its translation is CASSPRSADTQYF.

The V gene is TRBV15, the J gene TRBJ1-2; D unclear. Germline assignment: CDR1 LNHNV and CDR2 YYDKDF (reference sequence). Between the trimmed V and J ends, which lost 2 bases and 4 bases, there was a span of 14 bases. The CDR3 is 15 residues long. CDR3 in amino acids: CATSRSRDYRYGYTF. The CDR3 nucleotides read TGTGCCACCAGCAGATCTAGGGATTACCGCTATGGCTACACCTTC. Using reference TRBV15 and TRBJ1-2 for the parts outside the CDR3, the full variable domain is DAMVIQNPRYQVTQFGKPVTLSCSQTLNHNVMYWYQQKSSQAPKLLFHYYDKDFNNEADTPDNFQSRRPNTSFCFLDIRSPGLGDTAMYLCATSRSRDYRYGYTFGSGTRLTVV.

This clonotype was seen ten or more times. The CDR3 region is CASSQGTQGTGYTF. CDR3 sequence (DNA): TGCGCCAGCAGCCAAGGGACACAGGGTACTGGCTACACCTTC. This chain connects TRBV5-1 to TRBJ1-2, with TRBD1 as a possible D gene (6 bases). V lost 4 bases to trimming and J lost 7 bases, with 17 bases between them. The CDR3 totals 14 residues. CDR1 and CDR2 (germline): SGHRS, YFSETQ.